What follows are 9 T cell receptor beta chains derived from one specimen sequenced in a study of T cell repertoires in cytomegalovirus infection. Their target antigens are unknown. TCRdb re-derived calls from the reads in MiXCR, one entry per CDR3 protein. The sample includes about 830,000 distinct CDR3 sequences, about 31% of them seen just once. The sequenced sample was cultured CD8+ T cells from PBMCs, obtained from culture after CMV antigen stimulation. Receptors were obtained from a human donor in good health (CMV status not recorded). Some clones in this sample may be carry-over from other donors' samples.

The V and J genes are TRBV2 and TRBJ2-1; D gene uncertain. CDR3 length: 14 residues. Germline V gene data show CDR1 as SNHLY and CDR2 as FYNNEI. V was shortened by 8 bases and J by 5 bases, with 16 bases between the two germline ends. CDR3 sequence (DNA): TGTGCCAGCGCCTCAGTAGCCGCAGACAATGAGCAGTTCTTC. Encoded protein: CASASVAADNEQFF.

The gene calls are TRBV12-5 and TRBJ2-5; D is perhaps TRBD1 or TRBD2 (6 bases each). V lost 3 bases, J lost 4 bases, and 21 bases lay in between. Germline V gene lookup returns CDR1 LGHNT and CDR2 FRNRAP. This CDR3 comprises 17 residues. CDR3 region: CASGFGGGRGFLETQYF. In nucleotides, the CDR3 is TGTGCTAGTGGTTTCGGGGGAGGCAGGGGCTTCCTAGAGACCCAGTACTTC.

This chain uses TRBV11-1 with TRBJ2-1; 7 nucleotides line up with TRBD1. After removal of 2 bases from V and 7 bases from J, the junction contained 8 bases not matched to a gene. CDR3 length equals 15 residues. CDR1 SGHAT and CDR2 FQDESV come from the germline V gene (reference sequence). The CDR3 DNA reads as TGTGCCAGCAGCTTATACAGGGGAGCGGCAAATGAGCAGTTCTTC. Protein product: CASSLYRGAANEQFF.

The CDR3 reads CASSWGTELFF. The CDR3 nucleotides are TGCGCCAGCAGCTGGGGGACAGAGCTGTTTTTT. This chain connects TRBV5-1 to TRBJ1-4; 7 bases are a match to TRBD1. The germline gives CDR1 SGHRS, CDR2 YFSETQ. The CDR3 loop spans 11 amino acids. The J segment lost 14 bases and the V segment lost 3 bases, leaving 4 bases of the junction unmatched.

V is TRBV7-6 and J is TRBJ2-3; TRBD2 agrees at 13 bases. The trim removed 3 bases at V and 3 bases at J, leaving 9 bases unmatched. The CDR3 runs 18 residues. The germline V gene has CDR1 SGHVS and CDR2 FNYEAQ. DNA for the CDR3: TGTGCCAGCAGCTTGGTGACTAGCGGGGGGCTCAATACAGATACGCAGTATTTT. Protein sequence: CASSLVTSGGLNTDTQYF.

V is TRBV5-6 and J is TRBJ2-7; 9 nucleotides align to TRBD1. CDR1 and CDR2 from the germline V gene are SGHDT and YYEEEE. Losses at the gene ends were 7 bases for V and 0 bases for J; bases not matched to a gene: 2. This CDR3 region has 13 residues. The DNA for the CDR3 is TGTGCCAGCGGACAGGGGTTCTCCTACGAGCAGTACGTC. Its protein product is CASGQGFSYEQYV.

This clonotype has ten or more counts. The rearrangement joins TRBV7-2 to TRBJ2-3; no firm D call. The germline V and J ends were trimmed by 7 bases and 4 bases, with 15 bases remaining between them. From germline, CDR1 is SGHTA and CDR2 FQGNSA. The CDR3 covers 14 residues. CDR3 sequence (DNA): TGTGCCAGCAACCTCGCAGATTACCCAGATACGCAGTATTTT. This encodes CASNLADYPDTQYF.

As to this clonotype: Its ends do not fully match the called genes, so a read error is possible. This chain connects TRBV12-3 or TRBV12-4 to TRBJ1-6; no reliable D call. This CDR3 has 14 amino acids. As DNA, the CDR3 is TGTGCCAGCAGTTTAGGAGGGTTGGATTCACCCCACCACTTT. Its translation is CASSLGGLDSPHHF.

Note on this clonotype: An end of the junction does not agree with germline; a read error may underlie this. CDR3 protein: CATSDRGGGTEAFF. In nucleotides, the CDR3 is TGCGCCACCAGCGACCGGGGGGGCGGCACTGAAGCTTTCTTT. The genes are TRBV4-1 and TRBJ1-1, with a tentative D call TRBD1 (6 bases). This CDR3 is 14 amino acids long. The germline gives CDR1 MGHRA, CDR2 YSYEKL.